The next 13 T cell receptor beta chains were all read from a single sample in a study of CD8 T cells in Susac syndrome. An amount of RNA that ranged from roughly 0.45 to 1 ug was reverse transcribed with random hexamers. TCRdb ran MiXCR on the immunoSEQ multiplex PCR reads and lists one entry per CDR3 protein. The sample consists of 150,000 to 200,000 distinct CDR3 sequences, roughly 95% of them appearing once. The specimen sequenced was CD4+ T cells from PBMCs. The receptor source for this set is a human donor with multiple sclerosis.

The chain's CDR3 is CATSDPSFDTGELFF. The CDR3 DNA sequence: TGTGCCACCAGTGATCCGTCCTTCGACACCGGGGAGCTGTTTTTT. The chain recombines TRBV24-1 with TRBJ2-2, with D unresolved. This CDR3 region has 15 residues. V was cut by 3 bases and J by 3 bases, with 10 bases left in between. Germline V gives CDR1 KGHDR, CDR2 SFDVKD.

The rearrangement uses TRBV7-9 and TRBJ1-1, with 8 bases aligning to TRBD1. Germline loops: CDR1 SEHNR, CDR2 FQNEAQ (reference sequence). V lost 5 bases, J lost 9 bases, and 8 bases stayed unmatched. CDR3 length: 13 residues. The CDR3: CASSPDRGEQAFF. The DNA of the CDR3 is TGTGCCAGCAGCCCTGACAGGGGAGAGCAAGCTTTCTTT.

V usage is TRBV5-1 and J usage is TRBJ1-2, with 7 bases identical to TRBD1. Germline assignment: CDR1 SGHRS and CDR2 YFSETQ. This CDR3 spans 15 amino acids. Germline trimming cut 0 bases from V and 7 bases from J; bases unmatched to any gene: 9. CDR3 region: CASSLATDRSGGYTF. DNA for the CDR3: TGCGCCAGCAGCTTGGCCACGGACAGGTCAGGTGGCTACACCTTC.

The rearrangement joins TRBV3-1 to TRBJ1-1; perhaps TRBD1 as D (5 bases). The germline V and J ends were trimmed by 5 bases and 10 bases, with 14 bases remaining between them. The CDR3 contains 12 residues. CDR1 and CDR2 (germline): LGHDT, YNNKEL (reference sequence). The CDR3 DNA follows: TGTGCCAGCAGCTTTCGGGGCTCGGGAGCTTTCTTT. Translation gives CASSFRGSGAFF.

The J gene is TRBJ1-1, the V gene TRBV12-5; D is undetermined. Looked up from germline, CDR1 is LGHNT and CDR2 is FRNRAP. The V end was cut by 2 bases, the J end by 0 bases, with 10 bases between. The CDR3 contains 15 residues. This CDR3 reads CASGLSQVVNTEAFF. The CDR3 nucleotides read TGTGCTAGTGGTTTGAGTCAGGTCGTGAACACTGAAGCTTTCTTT. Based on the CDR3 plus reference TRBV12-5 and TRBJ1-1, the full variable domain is DARVTQTPRHKVTEMGQEVTMRCQPILGHNTVFWYRQTMMQGLELLAYFRNRAPLDDSGMPKDRFSAEMPDATLATLKIQPSEPRDSAVYFCASGLSQVVNTEAFFGQGTRLTVV.

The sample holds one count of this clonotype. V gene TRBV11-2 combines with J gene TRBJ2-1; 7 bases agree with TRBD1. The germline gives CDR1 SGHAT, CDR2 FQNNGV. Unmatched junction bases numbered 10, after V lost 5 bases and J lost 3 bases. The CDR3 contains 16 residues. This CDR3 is CASSRLTGTDYNEQFF. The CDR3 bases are TGTGCCAGCAGCAGATTAACCGGGACAGACTACAATGAGCAGTTCTTC.

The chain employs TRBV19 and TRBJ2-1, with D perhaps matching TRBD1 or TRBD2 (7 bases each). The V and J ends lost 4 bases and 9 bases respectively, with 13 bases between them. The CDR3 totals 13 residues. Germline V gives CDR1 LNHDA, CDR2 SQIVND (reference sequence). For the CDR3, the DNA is TGTGCCAGTAGTACAGGGGGGGTGGGTGAGCAGTTCTTC. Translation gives CASSTGGVGEQFF.

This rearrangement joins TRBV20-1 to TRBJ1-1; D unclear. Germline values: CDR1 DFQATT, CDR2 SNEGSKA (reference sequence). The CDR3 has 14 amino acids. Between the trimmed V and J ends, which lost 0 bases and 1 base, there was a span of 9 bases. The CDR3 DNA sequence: TGCAGTGCTAGAGACGCGGGCCAGAACACTGAAGCTTTCTTT. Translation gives CSARDAGQNTEAFF.

The CDR3 region has the DNA TGCGCCAGCAGCCAAGTGTCGAGCGCCACTCTTTACGAGCAGTACTTC. Protein: CASSQVSSATLYEQYF. The chain combines TRBV4-3 with TRBJ2-7; D unclear. This CDR3 spans 16 amino acids. From germline, CDR1 is LGHNA and CDR2 YSLEER. V was trimmed by 1 base and J by 4 bases, leaving 17 bases between them.

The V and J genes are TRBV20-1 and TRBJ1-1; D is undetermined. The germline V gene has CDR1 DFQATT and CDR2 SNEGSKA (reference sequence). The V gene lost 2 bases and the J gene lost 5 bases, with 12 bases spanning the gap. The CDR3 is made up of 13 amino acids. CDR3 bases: TGCAGTGCTAGATACGGGCCGGGGACTGAAGCTTTCTTT. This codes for CSARYGPGTEAFF.

CDR3 region: CASSLGPAYSNQPQHF. The CDR3 DNA reads TGTGCCAGCAGTTTAGGCCCAGCCTATAGCAATCAGCCCCAGCATTTT. The chain has TRBV12-3 or TRBV12-4 and TRBJ1-5; no clear D gene. V was trimmed by 1 base and J by 0 bases, leaving 10 bases between them. This CDR3 comprises 16 residues.

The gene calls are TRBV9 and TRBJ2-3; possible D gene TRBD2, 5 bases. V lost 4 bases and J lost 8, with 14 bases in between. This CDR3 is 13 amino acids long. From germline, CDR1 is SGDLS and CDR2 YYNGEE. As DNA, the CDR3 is TGTGCCAGCAGCTACCTAGCCGACGGTACGCAGTATTTT. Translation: CASSYLADGTQYF.

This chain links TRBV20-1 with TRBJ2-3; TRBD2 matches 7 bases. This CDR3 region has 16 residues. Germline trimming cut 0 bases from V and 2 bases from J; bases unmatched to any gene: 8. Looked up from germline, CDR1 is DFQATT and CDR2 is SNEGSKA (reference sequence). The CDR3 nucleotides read TGCAGTGCTAGAGATTCCCGGACTAGATCCACAGATACGCAGTATTTT. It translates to CSARDSRTRSTDTQYF.